This entry describes one TCR beta chain. V lost 8 bases, J lost 4 bases, and 8 bases lay in between. The CDR3 is 11 residues long. Sequencing of TCR beta covered CD8+ and CD4+ T cells obtained from blood. Treatment-naive patients with stable or active relapsing-remitting disease served as multiple sclerosis controls. TEMRA cells were FACS-enriched, and CD8+ and CD4+ T cells were isolated negatively. The sample is drawn from a study of CD8 T cells in Susac syndrome. After extraction with the RNeasy kit, roughly 0.45 to 1 ug of the RNA was reverse transcribed using random hexamers. By means of immunoSEQ multiplex PCR, TCR beta CDR3 spanning 54 Vbeta and 13 Jbeta underwent amplification. One entry per CDR3 protein, called by TCRdb with MiXCR from the immunoSEQ multiplex PCR reads. The table lists 150,000 or so distinct CDR3 sequences, roughly 96% of them singletons.

This chain links TRBV12-3 or TRBV12-4 with TRBJ1-2, with D maybe TRBD1 (5 bases). Sample: CD8+ T cells from PBMCs. The sequence was collected from a human donor with multiple sclerosis. The CDR3, as DNA: TGTGCCAGCTCCGGGGGCTATGGCTACACCTTC. Amino acid sequence: CASSGGYGYTF.